A selection of T cell receptor beta chains follows, all from one sample in a study of blood T cell repertoires in COVID-19. TCRdb's table, derived via immunoSEQ multiplex PCR, lists solely in-frame clones and lacks some. The sample includes about 390,000 clones, around 87% of them seen just once. Sequenced: peripheral blood. The origin of the receptors is a woman in her fifties or sixties with COVID-19, enrolled during active disease. Each CDR3 is given with its conserved first and last residue. A D gene is named only where the DNA matches it firmly. Some rows mark clone size as missing; the rest say once, few, many or name a class of expanded clone.

CDR3 length	V gene	clone size	J gene	D gene	CDR3 protein	CDR3 DNA
13	TRBV27	-	TRBJ1-1	-	CASSLFGGTEAFF	TGTGCCAGCAGTCTGTTCGGGGGCACTGAAGCTTTCTTT
12	TRBV3-1/TRBV3-2	-	TRBJ1-1	-	CASSQRGPEAFF	TGTGCCAGCAGCCAACGCGGTCCTGAGGCTTTCTTT
16	TRBV27	-	TRBJ1-1	-	CASSRGGNFRGTEAFF	TGTGCCAGCAGTCGGGGCGGGAACTTTCGGGGCACTGAAGCTTTCTTT
12	TRBV5-5	once	TRBJ2-7	-	CASSSWTGEQYF	TGTGCCAGCAGCTCCTGGACGGGAGAGCAGTACTTC
14	TRBV3-1/TRBV3-2	once	TRBJ1-6	TRBD1	CASSQVQGDSPLHF	TGTGCCAGCAGCCAAGTACAGGGGGACTCACCCCTCCACTTT
14	TRBV25-1	few	TRBJ1-3	-	CASSEMGSGNTIYF	TGTGCCAGCAGTGAAATGGGGAGTGGAAACACCATATATTTT
15	TRBV5-5	-	TRBJ1-2	TRBD1	CASSLEGDSFYGYTF	TGTGCCAGCAGCTTGGAGGGGGACAGCTTCTATGGCTACACCTTC
17	TRBV19	-	TRBJ1-6	TRBD1	CASSIFLGQGANSPLHF	TGTGCCAGTAGTATCTTCCTCGGACAGGGGGCTAATTCACCCCTCCACTTT
15	TRBV10-2	-	TRBJ2-6	-	CASRIQGFGANVLTF	TGCGCCAGCAGAATACAGGGTTTTGGGGCCAACGTCCTGACTTTC
19	TRBV10-3	few	TRBJ2-3	TRBD2	CAVRQGLGTSGEDTDTQYF	TGTGCCGTCCGCCAGGGGCTTGGGACTAGCGGGGAAGACACAGATACGCAGTATTTT
17	TRBV19	-	TRBJ1-3	TRBD1	CASSNNRGPSSGNTIYF	TGTGCCAGTAGTAATAACAGGGGGCCCAGCTCTGGAAACACCATATATTTT
16	TRBV5-5	-	TRBJ1-1	-	CASSPVGGGQNTEAFF	TGTGCCAGCAGCCCGGTTGGGGGCGGTCAGAACACTGAAGCTTTCTTT
14	TRBV7-2	-	TRBJ1-1	-	CASSIGQMNTEAFF	TGTGCCAGCAGCATTGGACAGATGAACACTGAAGCTTTCTTT
15	TRBV27	once	TRBJ2-6	-	CASSLRIPGANVLTF	TGTGCCAGCAGTTTACGTATCCCTGGGGCCAACGTCCTGACTTTC
16	TRBV28	-	TRBJ2-5	-	CASSRGGRLKLETQYF	TGTGCCAGCTCCAGAGGAGGCAGATTAAAATTAGAGACCCAGTACTTC
13	TRBV7-8	-	TRBJ2-7	-	CASSSGQLYEQYF	TGTGCCAGCAGCTCCGGACAACTCTACGAGCAGTACTTC
16	TRBV27	-	TRBJ1-2	TRBD1	CASSLSRTGAPYGYTF	TGTGCCAGCAGTTTATCCCGGACAGGGGCGCCCTATGGCTACACCTTC
13	TRBV2	few	TRBJ1-5	TRBD1	CASDRTGSQPQHF	TGTGCCAGCGATAGGACAGGGTCTCAGCCCCAGCATTTT
16	TRBV18	-	TRBJ2-5	-	CASSPAVGDSGETQYF	TGTGCCAGCTCACCAGCGGTGGGGGACTCAGGGGAGACCCAGTACTTC
15	TRBV5-1	-	TRBJ2-2	TRBD2	CASSPGLAGTGELFF	TGCGCCAGCAGCCCGGGACTAGCGGGCACCGGGGAGCTGTTTTTT
14	TRBV19	-	TRBJ1-1	TRBD1	CASSTGQQNTEAFF	TGTGCCAGTAGTACGGGACAGCAGAACACTGAAGCTTTCTTT
19	TRBV19	-	TRBJ2-5	TRBD2	CASSMGLAGGPGLRETQYF	TGTGCCAGTAGTATGGGACTAGCGGGGGGGCCTGGATTGAGAGAGACCCAGTACTTC
13	TRBV3-1/TRBV3-2	-	TRBJ2-7	-	CASSQENGYEQYF	TGTGCCAGCAGCCAAGAAAACGGCTACGAGCAGTACTTC
13	TRBV6-6	-	TRBJ2-1	TRBD1	CAASGEGAREQFF	TGTGCCGCCTCAGGAGAGGGGGCGCGAGAGCAGTTCTTC
14	TRBV28	-	TRBJ1-5	-	CASHYSRVDQPQHF	TGTGCCAGCCATTATAGCAGGGTCGATCAGCCCCAGCATTTT
15	TRBV5-6	-	TRBJ2-5	TRBD1	CASSLRGLRQETQYF	TGTGCCAGCAGCTTGAGGGGGCTCCGCCAAGAGACCCAGTACTTC
14	TRBV5-1	once	TRBJ1-1	-	CASSLSGDPPEAFF	TGCGCCAGCAGCTTGTCGGGGGACCCTCCTGAAGCTTTCTTT
13	TRBV5-4	once	TRBJ1-4	-	CASSLTQGEKLFF	TGTGCCAGCAGCTTGACCCAGGGGGAAAAACTGTTTTTT
15	TRBV27	-	TRBJ2-3	TRBD2	CASRTSGGAQHTQYF	TGTGCCAGCAGGACTAGCGGGGGAGCCCAGCATACGCAGTATTTT
14	TRBV28	-	TRBJ1-2	-	CASSLYQQNYGYTF	TGTGCCAGCAGTTTGTATCAACAGAACTATGGCTACACCTTC
13	TRBV29-1	-	TRBJ1-1	-	CSAVGAQHTEAFF	TGCAGCGCGGTTGGAGCCCAACACACTGAAGCTTTCTTT
16	TRBV18	-	TRBJ1-1	TRBD1	CASSPPSGGLNTEAFF	TGTGCCAGCTCACCACCGTCAGGGGGCCTGAACACTGAAGCTTTCTTT
15	TRBV11-3	-	TRBJ2-1	TRBD1	CASSPGQAAYNEQFF	TGTGCCAGCAGTCCGGGACAGGCGGCCTACAATGAGCAGTTCTTC
15	TRBV6-2/TRBV6-3	-	TRBJ1-1	-	CASSYQGSPNTEAFF	TGTGCCAGCAGTTACCAGGGCAGCCCGAACACTGAAGCTTTCTTT
14	TRBV27	-	TRBJ2-7	-	CASSQRGGSYEQYF	TGTGCCAGCAGCCAACGAGGAGGCTCCTACGAGCAGTACTTC
16	TRBV28	-	TRBJ1-2	-	CASSFPGHRLSYGYTF	TGTGCCAGCAGTTTTCCGGGACATCGCCTTTCCTATGGCTACACCTTC
14	TRBV7-3	-	TRBJ2-5	TRBD2	CASSLAGEGETQYF	TGTGCCAGCAGCTTAGCGGGGGAGGGAGAGACCCAGTACTTC
15	TRBV19	-	TRBJ1-2	TRBD1	CASGDRGKANYGYTF	TGTGCCAGTGGGGACAGGGGCAAAGCTAACTATGGCTACACCTTC
14	TRBV14	-	TRBJ1-3	-	CASSQDGGGNTIYF	TGTGCCAGCAGCCAAGACGGCGGAGGAAACACCATATATTTT
15	TRBV5-5	-	TRBJ2-2	TRBD1	CASSSRTGNTGELFF	TGTGCCAGCAGCTCCCGGACAGGGAACACCGGGGAGCTGTTTTTT
15	TRBV7-9	-	TRBJ1-3	TRBD1	CASSLQGASGNTIYF	TGTGCCAGCAGCTTACAGGGGGCCTCTGGAAACACCATATATTTT
14	TRBV27	-	TRBJ1-5	TRBD1	CASSLWGQGQPQHF	TGTGCCAGCAGTTTATGGGGACAGGGACAGCCCCAGCATTTT
16	TRBV10-2	-	TRBJ2-3	TRBD2	CASSEGIAGDTDTQYF	TGCGCCAGCAGTGAGGGGATAGCGGGGGACACAGATACGCAGTATTTT
13	TRBV6-4	-	TRBJ2-1	TRBD2	CASSTSDYNEQFF	TGTGCCAGCAGTACTAGCGACTACAATGAGCAGTTCTTC
16	TRBV5-1	-	TRBJ2-1	TRBD1	CASSLGTGRSYNEQFF	TGCGCCAGCAGCTTGGGGACAGGGAGGTCCTACAATGAGCAGTTCTTC
15	TRBV28	-	TRBJ1-6	TRBD1	CASSLRQGPGSPLHF	TGTGCCAGCAGTTTAAGACAGGGACCGGGTTCACCCCTCCACTTT
16	TRBV3-1/TRBV3-2	-	TRBJ2-1	-	CASSPPKGVSYNEQFF	TGTGCCAGCAGCCCCCCCAAGGGGGTTTCCTACAATGAGCAGTTCTTC
13	TRBV7-2	-	TRBJ1-2	TRBD1	CASSRPGTGSYTF	TGTGCCAGCAGCCGTCCCGGGACAGGGAGCTACACCTTC
13	TRBV14	-	TRBJ2-7	-	CASSRALSYEQYF	TGTGCCAGCAGCCGGGCCCTCTCCTACGAGCAGTACTTC